A single sample gave rise to the 29 T cell receptor beta chains below, sequenced in a study of spatial heterogeneity in lung cancer (dated by TCRdb to about 2019). The sample's time point label, decoded: sample taken at primary tumor resection. Without any cell sorting, TCR sequencing was performed on whole RNA extracted either from tumor and nontumor lung tissue or from cryopreserved PBMC samples. Library preparation employed 5' RACE. TCRdb lists the instrument as NextSeq 500. TCRdb's own reprocessing of the public reads used fastp at Q25 and MiXCR and kept productive beta chains. When rows share a CDR3 protein, they turn into one entry using the most common DNA and genes. The sample has about 75,000 distinct CDR3 sequences on record, roughly 15% of them singletons. The top ten constitute 7.2% of the sample. The sequenced sample was PBMCs, obtained at surgery. Source of these receptors: a male donor with early-stage non-small cell lung cancer.

This clonotype was seen a handful of times. This sequence joins TRBV7-9 and TRBJ2-5; D uncertain. From germline, CDR1 is SEHNR and CDR2 FQNEAQ (reference sequence). The CDR3 length is 14 residues. Trimming removed 7 bases from V and 3 bases from J, with 15 bases in between. The CDR3 DNA reads TGTGCCAGCACCAACCCCCAGGTGGAAGAGACCCAGTACTTC. This codes for CASTNPQVEETQYF.

This clonotype was found a few times. V usage is TRBV11-3 and J usage is TRBJ2-5; D may correspond to TRBD1 or TRBD2 (5 bases each). Looked up from germline, CDR1 is SGHNT and CDR2 is YENEEA. V gave up 3 bases and J gave up 5 bases, with 13 bases separating them. This CDR3 is built from 14 residues. This CDR3 reads CASSFMGERETQYF. In nucleotides, the CDR3 is TGTGCCAGCAGCTTCATGGGGGAAAGGGAGACCCAGTACTTC.

This clonotype was seen ten or more times. The chain has TRBV7-9 and TRBJ2-3, with a tentative D call TRBD1 (6 bases). CDR3 length: 13 residues. Per germline, CDR1 SEHNR and CDR2 FQNEAQ (reference sequence). Trimming removed 3 bases at V and 3 bases at J, with 7 bases between. In DNA form, the CDR3 reads TGTGCCAGCAGCTTCACAGGGACAGATACGCAGTATTTT. This translates into CASSFTGTDTQYF. The variable domain in full, with the rest retrieved from reference TRBV7-9 and TRBJ2-3, is DTGVSQNPRHKITKRGQNVTFRCDPISEHNRLYWYRQTLGQGPEFLTYFQNEAQLEKSRLLSDRFSAERPKGSFSTLEIQRTEQGDSAMYLCASSFTGTDTQYFGPGTRLTVL.

This clonotype was picked up many times. The gene calls are TRBV19 and TRBJ1-2; TRBD1 might be the D (5 bases). The CDR3 is 12 amino acids. The V and J ends lost 6 bases and 8 bases respectively, with 13 bases between them. Germline-derived CDR1 and CDR2 are LNHDA and SQIVND (reference sequence). This CDR3 is CASSRTEGGYTF. In DNA, the CDR3 is TGTGCCAGTAGCCGGACGGAGGGGGGCTACACCTTC.

This clonotype was observed many times. The rearrangement links TRBV20-1 to TRBJ2-3; TRBD1 might be the D (6 bases). Trimming stripped 6 bases from V and 6 bases from J, with 13 bases between. Germline V gives CDR1 DFQATT, CDR2 SNEGSKA (reference sequence). The CDR3 has 12 residues. The CDR3 sequence is CSAIHREDTQYF. The CDR3 DNA reads TGCAGTGCAATTCACAGGGAGGATACGCAGTATTTT.

This clonotype has more than one count but fewer than ten. This chain uses TRBV5-1 with TRBJ2-3; perhaps TRBD2 as D (6 bases). The CDR3 runs 16 residues. Germline V gives CDR1 SGHRS, CDR2 YFSETQ. The V and J ends lost 4 bases and 4 bases respectively, with 19 bases between them. CDR3 DNA sequence: TGCGCCAGCAGCCCGGATTCCGGAGGGTCGGCAGATACGCAGTATTTT. Its protein product is CASSPDSGGSADTQYF.

The chain combines TRBV20-1 with TRBJ1-2; D is unclear. The CDR3 is 14 amino acids. V lost 0 bases, J lost 2 bases, and 10 bases lay in between. CDR1 DFQATT and CDR2 SNEGSKA come from the germline V gene (reference sequence). DNA for the CDR3: TGCAGTGCTAGAGATCGGGGAGGGAACTATGGCTACACCTTC. This codes for CSARDRGGNYGYTF.

This clonotype has more than one count but fewer than ten. The chain carries TRBV6-6 and TRBJ1-5; TRBD1 is a possible D gene (6 bases). Germline V gives CDR1 MNHNY, CDR2 SVGAGI (reference sequence). Trimming stripped 8 bases from V and 5 bases from J, with 19 bases between. This CDR3 has 15 residues. The DNA for the CDR3 is TGTGCCAGCCGATTGTACAGGGACCCCGATCAGCCCCAGCATTTT. Encoded protein: CASRLYRDPDQPQHF.

The chain joins TRBV6-2 or TRBV6-3 to TRBJ1-5, with D tentatively TRBD1 (6 bases). Per germline, CDR1 MNHEY and CDR2 SVGEGT. V was pared by 7 bases and J by 6 bases, with 19 bases between. CDR3 length: 15 amino acids. The CDR3 sequence: CASNLQGFIRQPQHF. DNA for the CDR3: TGTGCCAGCAACCTACAGGGTTTTATACGTCAGCCCCAGCATTTT.

The chain uses TRBV12-3 or TRBV12-4 and TRBJ1-1; 7 nucleotides line up with TRBD1. This CDR3 contains 15 residues. V shed 5 bases, J shed 1 base, and the junction held 7 bases outside the gene matches. CDR3 residues: CASSGDRASNTEAFF. In nucleotides, the CDR3 is TGTGCCAGCAGTGGAGACAGGGCGTCGAACACTGAAGCTTTCTTT.

This clonotype was recorded many times. This sequence joins TRBV7-6 and TRBJ2-7, with 10 bases aligning to TRBD1. The CDR3 contains 13 residues. In germline, CDR1 is SGHVS, CDR2 FNYEAQ. V was pared by 3 bases and J by 5 bases, with 1 base of the junction left unmatched. This CDR3 is CASSLDRGDEQYF. The CDR3 DNA is TGTGCCAGCAGCTTGGACAGGGGGGACGAGCAGTACTTC.

This clonotype was counted a few times. The chain links TRBV6-6 to TRBJ1-2; D is unclear. The CDR3 sequence is 10 residues long. Germline V lookup: CDR1 MNHNY, CDR2 SVGAGI (reference sequence). Trimming removed 6 bases at V and 9 bases at J, with 8 bases between. The CDR3 sequence is CASRDLSYTF. CDR3 in DNA: TGTGCCAGCAGAGACCTCAGCTACACCTTC.

This sequence joins TRBV7-2 and TRBJ2-7; D may be TRBD1 or TRBD2 (6 bases each). Trimming cost V 3 bases and J 4 bases, with 13 bases left between them. The CDR3 length is 14 residues. Looked up from germline, CDR1 is SGHTA and CDR2 is FQGNSA. The CDR3 is CASSFWGAGYEQYF. The CDR3 DNA follows: TGTGCCAGCAGCTTTTGGGGGGCTGGGTACGAGCAGTACTTC.

The chain couples TRBV9 to TRBJ2-1; 16 bases agree with TRBD2. The CDR3 runs 16 residues. The V and J ends lost 2 bases and 7 bases, in that order; junction bases with no gene match: 3. Per the germline V gene, CDR1 is SGDLS and CDR2 is YYNGEE. The CDR3 spells CASSVGLAGGPNEQFF. CDR3 in DNA: TGTGCCAGCAGCGTGGGACTAGCGGGAGGGCCGAATGAGCAGTTCTTC.

This clonotype was recorded a few times. The chain recombines TRBV7-9 with TRBJ2-7; 11 nucleotides align to TRBD2. The CDR3 spans 17 residues. CDR1 is SEHNR and CDR2 is FQNEAQ in the germline V gene (reference sequence). V lost 1 base to trimming and J lost 1 base; unmatched junction nucleotides: 6. CDR3 protein: CASSLGTGTSGSYEQYF. The CDR3 nucleotides are TGTGCCAGCAGCTTAGGGACCGGGACTAGCGGTTCCTACGAGCAGTACTTC.

The V and J genes are TRBV25-1 and TRBJ2-5; 14 nucleotides match TRBD2. V lost 4 bases and J lost 14; bases outside the gene matches: 3. CDR1 and CDR2 from the germline V gene are MGHDK and SYGVNS. The CDR3 is made up of 12 amino acids. In nucleotides, the CDR3 is TGTGCCAGCAGTGGACTAGCGGGAGGGTCCTACTTC. This translates into CASSGLAGGSYF.

This clonotype was detected many times. The chain combines TRBV11-2 with TRBJ2-1; possible D gene TRBD2, 5 bases. Germline loops: CDR1 SGHAT, CDR2 FQNNGV. The CDR3 has 17 amino acids. V shed 3 bases and J shed 0 bases, with 15 bases lying between them. CDR3 DNA: TGTGCCAGCAGCTTGGGCCGCGGGTTGGGCTCCTACAATGAGCAGTTCTTC. This translates into CASSLGRGLGSYNEQFF.

This rearrangement joins TRBV29-1 to TRBJ2-1, with TRBD2 identical over 7 bases. Germline loops: CDR1 SQVTM, CDR2 ANQGSEA. V lost 6 bases to trimming and J lost 3 bases; unmatched junction nucleotides: 8. The CDR3 has 14 residues. The CDR3 sequence: CSVGDYPNYNEQFF. CDR3 sequence (DNA): TGCAGCGTGGGGGACTACCCAAACTACAATGAGCAGTTCTTC.

This clonotype has a count of ten or more. V is TRBV4-1 and J is TRBJ1-1, with D hard to call. V was cut by 5 bases and J by 4 bases, with 14 bases left in between. The CDR3 is 14 amino acids. Germline V lookup: CDR1 MGHRA, CDR2 YSYEKL. CDR3 protein: CASSDLGLSTEAFF. CDR3 nucleotide sequence: TGCGCCAGCAGCGACTTAGGGTTGAGCACTGAAGCTTTCTTT.

V and J are TRBV29-1 and TRBJ2-6, with D possibly being TRBD1 or TRBD2 (6 bases each). In germline, CDR1 is SQVTM, CDR2 ANQGSEA. CDR3 length equals 13 residues. Deletions cut 5 bases from V and 3 bases from J, with 8 bases between. The chain's CDR3 is CSVRGVGANVLTF. CDR3 nucleotides: TGCAGCGTTAGGGGGGTTGGGGCCAACGTCCTGACTTTC. The whole variable domain, remainder taken from reference TRBV29-1 and TRBJ2-6, is SAVISQKPSRDICQRGTSLTIQCQVDSQVTMMFWYRQQPGQSLTLIATANQGSEATYESGFVIDKFPISRPNLTFSTLTVSNMSPEDSSIYLCSVRGVGANVLTFGAGSRLTVL.

This clonotype has more than one count but fewer than ten. The chain has TRBV5-4 and TRBJ2-3, with D unresolved. V was shortened by 3 bases and J by 0 bases, with 8 bases between the two germline ends. The CDR3 is made up of 14 amino acids. Germline lookup yields CDR1 SGHNT and CDR2 YYREEE (reference sequence). The CDR3, as DNA: TGTGCCAGCAGCTCGATTTTTAGCACAGATACGCAGTATTTT. The encoded protein is CASSSIFSTDTQYF.

The rearrangement joins TRBV7-6 to TRBJ2-5; D possibly corresponds to TRBD1 (6 bases). The CDR3 contains 14 residues. Germline V lookup: CDR1 SGHVS, CDR2 FNYEAQ. V lost 5 bases and J 5 bases, leaving 15 bases between the germline ends. The CDR3 region is CASSLQGGEETQYF. In nucleotides, the CDR3 is TGTGCCAGCAGCCTCCAAGGGGGTGAGGAGACCCAGTACTTC.

The sample holds many counts of this clonotype. The J gene is TRBJ2-7, the V gene TRBV12-3 or TRBV12-4; D assignment may be TRBD1 or TRBD2 (6 bases each). This CDR3 has 14 residues. Trimming took 7 bases from V and 5 from J, leaving 18 bases between them. CDR3 DNA: TGTGCCAGCACCCTCACGGGGGCTAGGAACGAGCAGTACTTC. Its translation: CASTLTGARNEQYF.

This clonotype was seen repeatedly, ten times or more. The chain employs TRBV5-1 and TRBJ2-3, with unresolved D. The CDR3 runs 13 residues. Germline values: CDR1 SGHRS, CDR2 YFSETQ. Trimming took off 7 bases at V and 5 bases at J, with 14 bases between the two ends. The CDR3 loop reads CASLDPGRDTQYF. Written as DNA, the CDR3 is TGCGCCAGCCTCGACCCCGGAAGAGATACGCAGTATTTT.

Concerning this clonotype: This may arise from a read error, as a much more abundant clone is one base away. CDR3 sequence reads: CASSLVANTEAFF. The CDR3 nucleotides are TGCGCCAGCAGCTTGGTTGCGAACACTGAAGCTTTCTTT. The rearrangement links TRBV5-1 to TRBJ1-1; no reliable D call. The V gene lost 0 bases and the J gene lost 1 base, with 4 bases spanning the gap. The CDR3 is made up of 13 amino acids. Germline V lookup: CDR1 SGHRS, CDR2 YFSETQ. Using reference TRBV5-1 and TRBJ1-1 for the parts outside the CDR3, the full variable domain is KAGVTQTPRYLIKTRGQQVTLSCSPISGHRSVSWYQQTPGQGLQFLFEYFSETQRNKGNFPGRFSGRQFSNSRSEMNVSTLELGDSALYLCASSLVANTEAFFGQGTRLTVV.

The rearrangement joins TRBV21-1 to TRBJ2-5; TRBD1, the D gene given by the table, was not confirmed from the DNA. TRBV21-1 is an annotated pseudogene. This CDR3 is 16 amino acids long. In nucleotides, the CDR3 is TGTGCCAGCAGCAAAGAGGACAGGGGGCAACAAGAGACCCAGTACTTC. As protein: CASSKEDRGQQETQYF.

The V and J genes are TRBV7-2 and TRBJ1-1, with D possibly being TRBD1 (6 bases). The CDR3 runs 15 residues. Germline assignment: CDR1 SGHTA and CDR2 FQGNSA. V was shortened by 2 bases and J by 3 bases, with 13 bases between the two germline ends. The CDR3 loop reads CASSLIQGSHTEAFF. CDR3 bases: TGTGCCAGCAGCTTAATCCAGGGGTCGCACACTGAAGCTTTCTTT.

This clonotype was seen a single time. One base away lies a much larger clone, so this may be a sequencing read error. Without the conserved terminal phenylalanine or tryptophan, this CDR3 likely stems from a read error. The gene calls are TRBV6-5 and TRBJ2-7, with D hard to call. V was shortened by 4 bases and J by 6 bases, with 7 bases between the two germline ends. CDR1 is MNHEY, CDR2 SVGAGI, per germline. The CDR3 runs 11 residues. The CDR3 loop reads CASSWVGEQYY. In DNA, the CDR3 is TGTGCCAGCAGTTGGGTGGGCGAGCAGTACTAC.

This clonotype has a handful of counts. CDR3 sequence (DNA): TGTGCCAGCAGTCCCCATTCACCGGGACAGGGGGGAGGCTCCTATGGCTACACCTTC. This translates into CASSPHSPGQGGGSYGYTF. The chain has TRBV12-3 or TRBV12-4 and TRBJ1-2; TRBD1 agrees at 11 bases. CDR3 size: 19 residues. J gave up 4 bases and V 5 bases, and 18 bases lay outside the gene matches.